Listed below are T cell receptor beta chains from one sample, sequenced in a study of control samples from healthy donors and cancer patients. Some clones are missing from TCRdb's copy, which holds only in-frame ones; the method was immunoSEQ multiplex PCR. The table has under 200,000 clones, around 94% seen once. Material for sequencing was PBMCs. The source is a man in his 60s with colorectal cancer. Both conserved end residues are part of each CDR3. A D gene is named only where the DNA matches it firmly. Some rows mark clone size as missing; the rest say once, few, many or name a class of expanded clone.

V gene	D gene	clone size	J gene	CDR3 protein	CDR3 DNA
TRBV3-1/TRBV3-2	TRBD1	.	TRBJ1-1	CASSYGTGGTEAFF	TGTGCCAGCAGCTACGGGACAGGGGGGACTGAAGCTTTCTTT
TRBV4-1	.	once	TRBJ2-2	CASSRRDINTGELFF	TGCGCCAGCAGCCGCCGGGACATTAACACCGGGGAGCTGTTTTTT
TRBV30	.	.	TRBJ2-1	CAWRNGGSSYNEQFF	TGTGCCTGGCGGAATGGGGGGAGCTCCTACAATGAGCAGTTCTTC
TRBV12-3/TRBV12-4	.	.	TRBJ1-3	CASSHGNTIYF	TGTGCCAGCAGTCACGGAAACACCATATATTTT
TRBV21-1	.	.	TRBJ1-2	CASSEIWGGVPPYGYTF	TGTGCCAGCAGCGAAATTTGGGGGGGGGTCCCCCCCTATGGCTACACCTTC
TRBV5-4	TRBD1	.	TRBJ1-3	CASSLLTGGPSGNTIYF	TGTGCCAGCAGCTTGTTGACAGGGGGGCCCTCTGGAAACACCATATATTTT
TRBV19	.	.	TRBJ1-2	CASSGGGGANYGYTF	TGTGCCAGTAGTGGAGGAGGGGGGGCTAACTATGGCTACACCTTC
TRBV20-1	TRBD2	.	TRBJ2-5	CSANEAGGPSQETQYF	TGCAGTGCTAATGAGGCGGGGGGGCCCTCCCAAGAGACCCAGTACTTC
TRBV19	.	once	TRBJ1-4	CASNGPEKLFF	TGTGCCAGTAACGGACCAGAAAAACTGTTTTTT
TRBV5-1	.	once	TRBJ2-3	CASSLQRASTDTQYF	TGCGCCAGCAGCTTGCAGAGGGCTTCCACAGATACGCAGTATTTT
TRBV4-1	.	.	TRBJ1-2	CASSQETGYGYTF	TGCGCCAGCAGCCAAGAGACGGGTTATGGCTACACCTTC
TRBV18	TRBD2	.	TRBJ2-7	CASSPASGVYEQYF	TGTGCCAGCTCACCGGCTAGCGGGGTATACGAGCAGTACTTC
TRBV28	TRBD1	.	TRBJ1-2	CASSRGPGQGDGYTF	TGTGCCAGCAGTCGAGGACCGGGACAGGGGGATGGCTACACCTTC
TRBV29-1	.	.	TRBJ1-1	CSVDRDESSSFF	TGCAGCGTTGACAGGGACGAGTCGTCTTCTTTCTTT
TRBV3-1/TRBV3-2	.	.	TRBJ2-1	CASSQGRLGEQFF	TGTGCCAGCAGCCAAGGAAGACTGGGTGAGCAGTTCTTC
TRBV7-9	.	.	TRBJ2-1	CASSLGESSYNEQFF	TGTGCCAGCAGTTTAGGGGAGAGCTCCTACAATGAGCAGTTCTTC
TRBV19	TRBD1	.	TRBJ2-3	CASSTGGQGIDTQYF	TGTGCCAGTAGTACCGGGGGACAGGGGATAGATACGCAGTATTTT
TRBV5-4	.	once	TRBJ1-3	CASSLSGHFSGNTIYF	TGTGCCAGCAGCTTGTCGGGTCATTTCTCTGGAAACACCATATATTTT
TRBV7-2	.	.	TRBJ2-3	CASSSDFTDTQYF	TGTGCCAGCAGCTCGGACTTCACAGATACGCAGTATTTT
TRBV16	TRBD1	.	TRBJ1-1	CASSQYPGGGFGEAFF	TGTGCCAGCAGCCAATATCCAGGGGGAGGGTTCGGTGAAGCTTTCTTT
TRBV5-4	.	.	TRBJ2-3	CASSLRRETSTDTQYF	TGTGCCAGCAGCTTGCGCAGGGAAACTAGCACAGATACGCAGTATTTT
TRBV7-8	.	.	TRBJ1-2	CASSPQRIPTNYGYTF	TGTGCCAGCAGCCCCCAGAGGATCCCTACTAACTATGGCTACACCTTC
TRBV6-4	.	.	TRBJ1-3	CASSPPGSGNTIYF	TGTGCCAGCAGTCCCCCTGGCTCTGGAAACACCATATATTTT
TRBV30	.	.	TRBJ1-1	CAWSAGIRRAFF	TGTGCCTGGAGTGCAGGGATTAGGCGAGCTTTCTTT
TRBV7-2	.	.	TRBJ1-1	CASSPPGRAGTEAFF	TGTGCCAGCAGCCCCCCGGGCAGGGCGGGTACTGAAGCTTTCTTT
TRBV3-1/TRBV3-2	TRBD2	.	TRBJ2-1	CASSQDSGGHNEQFF	TGTGCCAGCAGCCAAGATAGCGGGGGACACAATGAGCAGTTCTTC
TRBV24-1	TRBD2	.	TRBJ2-3	CATSDQTSGTDTQYF	TGTGCCACCAGTGATCAGACTAGCGGCACAGATACGCAGTATTTT
TRBV24-1	TRBD1	.	TRBJ2-7	CATSDLSGQGAPENF	TGTGCCACCAGTGATTTATCCGGACAGGGGGCCCCGGAGAACTTC
TRBV7-9	.	.	TRBJ2-7	CASSLALGTNEQYF	TGTGCCAGCAGCTTAGCGTTGGGGACAAACGAGCAGTACTTC
TRBV4-1	.	.	TRBJ1-4	CASSLSSYSGEKLFF	TGCGCCAGCAGCCTCTCCTCATACAGCGGGGAAAAACTGTTTTTT
TRBV27	.	.	TRBJ2-2	CASSYGNTGELFF	TGTGCCAGCAGTTACGGGAACACCGGGGAGCTGTTTTTT
TRBV6-1	.	.	TRBJ2-5	CASSEYLAETQYF	TGTGCCAGCAGTGAATACCTAGCGGAGACCCAGTACTTC
TRBV29-1	TRBD1	.	TRBJ2-5	CSVGQGEVTQYF	TGCAGCGTCGGACAGGGTGAGGTGACCCAGTACTTC
TRBV11-2	TRBD2	.	TRBJ2-1	CASSLVTGGAGRNEQFF	TGTGCCAGCAGCTTAGTCACCGGGGGGGCTGGAAGGAATGAGCAGTTCTTC
TRBV6-5	TRBD1	.	TRBJ2-7	CASRPPGDRSYEQYF	TGTGCCAGCAGACCTCCTGGGGACAGATCCTACGAGCAGTACTTC
TRBV5-1	TRBD1	.	TRBJ2-1	CASSFGDRGTYNEQFF	TGCGCCAGCAGCTTCGGGGACAGGGGTACCTACAATGAGCAGTTCTTC
TRBV10-3	TRBD2	.	TRBJ2-3	CAIRRAGGDENTQYF	TGTGCCATCAGAAGGGCCGGGGGGGATGAGAATACGCAGTATTTT
TRBV14	.	.	TRBJ1-1	CASSQSGTLAFF	TGTGCCAGCAGCCAATCCGGGACTCTAGCTTTCTTT
TRBV9	.	.	TRBJ2-6	CASLSSGANVLTF	TGTGCCAGCTTAAGCTCTGGGGCCAACGTCCTGACTTTC
TRBV4-3	.	.	TRBJ2-6	CASSQVEVLGANVLTF	TGCGCCAGCAGCCAAGTGGAGGTGCTTGGGGCCAACGTCCTGACTTTC
TRBV6-5	TRBD2	.	TRBJ2-7	CATPSGRGSYEQYF	TGTGCCACTCCATCGGGGCGGGGGTCCTACGAGCAGTACTTC
TRBV2	TRBD2	.	TRBJ2-3	CASNPLDTSGTSTDTQYF	TGTGCCAGCAACCCCCTGGATACTAGCGGGACTAGCACAGATACGCAGTATTTT
TRBV3-1/TRBV3-2	.	.	TRBJ1-5	CASSQGAVGNQPQHF	TGTGCCAGCAGCCAAGGCGCCGTTGGCAATCAGCCCCAGCATTTT
TRBV5-1	.	.	TRBJ2-2	CASSLAQGSTGELFF	TGCGCCAGCAGCTTGGCCCAGGGCAGCACCGGGGAGCTGTTTTTT
TRBV5-6	.	.	TRBJ2-7	CASSIGSYEQYF	TGTGCCAGCAGCATCGGTTCCTACGAGCAGTACTTC